The 23 T cell receptor beta chains in this list originate from one sample, sequenced in a study of blood T cell repertoires in COVID-19. TCRdb's table, derived via immunoSEQ multiplex PCR, lists solely in-frame clones and lacks some. This table holds roughly 210,000 clones, roughly nine tenths found once. Sequencing was done on a sample of peripheral blood. These receptors came from a man in his sixties or seventies with acute or convalescent COVID-19.

The chain links TRBV4-1 to TRBJ1-2; possible D gene TRBD1, 5 bases. Germline V gene sequence: CDR1 MGHRA, CDR2 YSYEKL. Deletions cut 0 bases from V and 4 bases from J, with 24 bases between. This CDR3 is built from 19 residues. The CDR3 sequence is CASSQDLEPAGPFFYGYTF. CDR3 nucleotides: TGCGCCAGCAGCCAAGATCTGGAACCTGCGGGGCCTTTCTTCTATGGCTACACCTTC.

V is TRBV4-1 and J is TRBJ2-6, with D possibly TRBD1 on 5 matching bases. CDR1 and CDR2 from the germline V gene are MGHRA and YSYEKL. This CDR3 is 17 amino acids long. The V end lost 4 bases, the J end lost 0 bases, and 13 bases lay between the germline ends. The CDR3 here is CASSPEQGSSGANVLTF. CDR3 DNA sequence: TGCGCCAGCAGCCCTGAGCAGGGCTCCTCTGGGGCCAACGTCCTGACTTTC.

A note on this clone: The junction and the germline gene differ at one end; a read error may be behind it. The chain has TRBV10-3 and TRBJ1-2; the match to TRBD1 covers 10 bases. Germline CDR1 reads ENHRY; CDR2 reads SYGVKD. This CDR3 is 19 amino acids long. The CDR3 spells CAICEEKTTTGGPNYGYTF. The CDR3 nucleotides read TGTGCCATCTGTGAAGAAAAAACGACGACAGGGGGCCCCAACTATGGCTACACCTTC.

This chain connects TRBV5-4 to TRBJ2-7, with D possibly being TRBD1 (7 bases). Trimming cost V 4 bases and J 0 bases, with 14 bases left between them. Germline V gene data show CDR1 as SGHNT and CDR2 as YYREEE (reference sequence). The CDR3 length is 15 residues. The CDR3 spells CASSAGQKNSYEQYF. The CDR3 DNA reads as TGTGCCAGCAGCGCGGGACAGAAGAACTCCTACGAGCAGTACTTC.

This chain connects TRBV29-1 to TRBJ1-2; D perhaps matches TRBD1 (6 bases). V lost 5 bases to trimming and J lost 4 bases, with 11 bases between them. The CDR3 runs 12 residues. Germline CDR1 and CDR2: SQVTM and ANQGSEA. CDR3 nucleotides: TGCAGCGTTCTTGGACAGTCCTATGGCTACACCTTC. It yields the protein CSVLGQSYGYTF.

This chain links TRBV6-5 with TRBJ1-2; D is possibly TRBD1 (6 bases). Trimming left V 7 bases short and J 4 bases short, with 13 bases between. The CDR3 consists of 13 residues. The V gene's germline CDR1 is MNHEY and CDR2 SVGAGI. This chain's CDR3 is CASKGGQGYGYTF. In DNA form, the CDR3 reads TGTGCCAGCAAGGGGGGGCAAGGCTATGGCTACACCTTC.

V and J are TRBV28 and TRBJ1-2, with 7 nucleotides matching TRBD1. V lost 6 bases, J lost 8 bases, and 12 bases stayed unmatched. Per the germline V gene, CDR1 is MDHEN and CDR2 is SYDVKM. CDR3 length: 14 residues. The CDR3 reads CASRSGQAAKGYTF. Written as DNA, the CDR3 is TGTGCCAGCAGATCCGGACAGGCAGCTAAGGGCTACACCTTC.

This clone occurred a few times. The chain has TRBV7-2 and TRBJ2-1, with 8 bases fitting TRBD1. Trimming cost V 4 bases and J 7 bases; bases outside gene matches: 6. Germline V lookup: CDR1 SGHTA, CDR2 FQGNSA. There are 14 residues in the CDR3. CDR3 bases: TGTGCCAGCAGCTCCCGACAGGGGAGAAATGAGCAGTTCTTC. Protein sequence: CASSSRQGRNEQFF.

The genes are TRBV25-1 and TRBJ2-1; perhaps TRBD2 as D (6 bases). CDR1 and CDR2 from the germline V gene are MGHDK and SYGVNS. This CDR3 has 14 amino acids. V was trimmed by 1 base and J by 6 bases, leaving 10 bases between them. The CDR3 sequence is CASSEWGDINEQFF. The CDR3 nucleotides read TGTGCCAGCAGTGAATGGGGGGATATCAATGAGCAGTTCTTC.

CDR3: CASSELVRGTYGYTF. CDR3 DNA: TGTGCCAGCAGTGAATTGGTCAGGGGAACATATGGCTACACCTTC. The rearrangement links TRBV2 to TRBJ1-2; weak D call: TRBD1 (6 bases). The CDR3 consists of 15 residues. The germline V and J ends were trimmed by 2 bases and 5 bases, with 15 bases remaining between them. Germline V gene data show CDR1 as SNHLY and CDR2 as FYNNEI.

The J gene is TRBJ1-1, the V gene TRBV10-3; D is ambiguous. CDR3 length equals 13 residues. Germline V gene lookup returns CDR1 ENHRY and CDR2 SYGVKD. Deletions cut 5 bases from V and 0 bases from J, with 7 bases between. The CDR3 nucleotides read TGTGCCATCAGTAACGAGGTGAACACTGAAGCTTTCTTT. Translating gives CAISNEVNTEAFF.

This clone was found many times. The chain uses TRBV6-5 and TRBJ1-5; 8 bases map to TRBD1. The CDR3 spans 14 residues. The J segment lost 6 bases and the V segment lost 4 bases, leaving 5 bases of the junction unmatched. Per germline, CDR1 MNHEY and CDR2 SVGAGI. CDR3 protein: CASSFYRGTQPQHF. In DNA, the CDR3 is TGTGCCAGCAGTTTCTACAGGGGGACTCAGCCCCAGCATTTT.

Comment on this clone: The germline gene is not matched at one end of the junction; a read error may be the cause. V and J are TRBV29-1 and TRBJ2-1; TRBD2 matches at 7 bases. The germline V gene has CDR1 SQVTM and CDR2 ANQGSEA. The CDR3 consists of 11 residues. CDR3 DNA: TGTTGCGGCGGGAGTGGAAATGAGCAGTTCTTC. Translation: CCGGSGNEQFF.

The V gene is TRBV3-1 (or the pseudogene TRBV3-2), the J gene TRBJ2-3; D unclear. Trimming removed 1 base at V and 0 bases at J, with 11 bases between. Germline V gene sequence: CDR1 LGHDT, CDR2 YNNKEL (reference sequence). This CDR3 region has 16 residues. The chain's CDR3 is CASSQGVVGSTDTQYF. As DNA, the CDR3 is TGTGCCAGCAGCCAAGGCGTCGTCGGGAGCACAGATACGCAGTATTTT.

This clone was recorded a few times. The chain recombines TRBV3-1 (or the pseudogene TRBV3-2) with TRBJ2-3; 12 nucleotides align to TRBD2. The germline gives CDR1 LGHDT, CDR2 YNNKEL (reference sequence). The CDR3 extends over 19 amino acids. With 2 bases clipped from V and 0 bases from J, the junction kept 9 bases outside the gene matches. CDR3 amino acids: CASSQMWLAGGSSTDTQYF. The CDR3 DNA is TGTGCCAGCAGCCAAATGTGGCTAGCGGGGGGGTCTAGCACAGATACGCAGTATTTT.

V usage is TRBV5-1 and J usage is TRBJ2-5; tentatively, D is TRBD1 (6 bases). Looked up from germline, CDR1 is SGHRS and CDR2 is YFSETQ. V gave up 4 bases and J gave up 5 bases, with 15 bases separating them. The CDR3 runs 14 residues. CDR3 in amino acids: CASSTSGVGETQYF. The CDR3 DNA reads TGCGCCAGCAGCACCTCAGGGGTGGGGGAGACCCAGTACTTC.

This chain connects TRBV5-5 to TRBJ2-3; TRBD1 matches at 11 bases. Germline-derived CDR1 and CDR2 are SGHKS and YYEKEE (reference sequence). The trim removed 4 bases at V and 13 bases at J, leaving 8 bases unmatched. CDR3 length equals 13 residues. The CDR3 bases are TGTGCCAGCAGCGCTTCGCCGGGACAGGGGGAGTATTTT. Protein: CASSASPGQGEYF.

The chain is built from TRBV6-2 or TRBV6-3 and TRBJ2-7; D might be TRBD1 (5 bases). From germline, CDR1 is MNHEY and CDR2 SVGEGT. V lost 0 bases and J 2 bases, leaving 11 bases between the germline ends. The CDR3 length is 15 residues. CDR3: CASSYSDSNPYEQYF. CDR3 bases: TGTGCCAGCAGTTACTCCGACAGTAATCCCTACGAGCAGTACTTC.

The chain combines TRBV3-1 (or the pseudogene TRBV3-2) with TRBJ2-3; D is uncertain. CDR1 is LGHDT, CDR2 YNNKEL, per germline (reference sequence). The CDR3 covers 14 residues. V was shortened by 4 bases and J by 2 bases, with 10 bases between the two germline ends. The CDR3 sequence is CASSLARATDTQYF. In DNA, the CDR3 is TGTGCCAGCAGCCTCGCCCGCGCCACAGATACGCAGTATTTT.

This clone showed up just once. The rearrangement joins TRBV14 to TRBJ2-2, with 13 positions matching TRBD2. J gave up 8 bases and V 4 bases, and 7 bases lay outside the gene matches. Germline V CDR1 and CDR2: SGHDN, FVKESK. The CDR3 contains 16 residues. CDR3 in amino acids: CASSPGTSGIIGELFF. The CDR3 nucleotides are TGTGCCAGCAGCCCCGGGACTAGCGGGATTATAGGGGAGCTGTTTTTT.

The chain is built from TRBV24-1 and TRBJ2-2, with D perhaps matching TRBD2 (6 bases). This CDR3 contains 13 residues. V was pared by 12 bases and J by 4 bases, with 14 bases between. Germline loops: CDR1 KGHDR, CDR2 SFDVKD. CDR3 sequence: CAARDSGTGELFF. In DNA, the CDR3 is TGTGCCGCGCGGGACTCGGGCACCGGGGAGCTGTTTTTT.

This clone occurred once. V usage is TRBV3-1 (or the pseudogene TRBV3-2) and J usage is TRBJ2-3; 9 bases match TRBD1. CDR1 and CDR2 (germline): LGHDT, YNNKEL (reference sequence). The CDR3 is 15 residues long. Trimming took 4 bases from V and 0 from J; bases not matched to a gene: 2. CDR3 sequence (DNA): TGTGCCAGCAGCCGAACAGGGGGCAGCACAGATACGCAGTATTTT. Translation: CASSRTGGSTDTQYF.

V gene TRBV6-1 combines with J gene TRBJ2-7, with 11 bases aligning to TRBD1. The germline V gene encodes CDR1 MNHNS and CDR2 SASEGT. This CDR3 region has 17 residues. With 0 bases clipped from V and 3 bases from J, the junction kept 7 bases outside the gene matches. This CDR3 reads CASSEALDRGLLYEQYF. CDR3 sequence (DNA): TGTGCCAGCAGTGAAGCACTGGACAGGGGGCTTCTCTACGAGCAGTACTTC.